The sample holds one count of the clone carrying this T cell receptor (beta chain). Its specificity is unknown. The CDR3 runs 15 residues. From germline, CDR1 is MDHEN and CDR2 SYDVKM. The J segment lost 1 base and the V segment lost 2 bases, leaving 3 bases of the junction unmatched. The data are from a study of regulatory T cells. Study-wide points: Regulatory T cells showed the strongest V-J pair restriction and V/J gene skewing among patient repertoires. In CD3G-deficient patients, conventional CD4+ T cells were enriched for hydrophobic CDR3 residues at positions 6 and 7.

Patients aged 2 to 39 years had fewer naive and more memory CD4+ and CD8+ T cells. Sorting split CD4+ cells into CD25-high CD127-low Tregs and CD25-low CD127-high conventional T cells. Amplification used 52 TRBV primers and 13 TRBJ primers. TCRdb's copy holds only in-frame clones and misses some; the assay was immunoSEQ multiplex PCR. The top ten clones hold 0.8% to 1% of a sample with some 31,000 clones, about 93% of them seen once. This receptor was taken from a child aged 2 to 10 with CD3G deficiency. The chain carries TRBV28 and TRBJ2-7, with TRBD2 matching over 9 bases. The specimen sequenced was conventional CD4+ T cells sorted from blood. The CDR3 bases are TGTGCCAGCAGTTTACCGACTAGCGGATCCTACGAGCAGTACTTC. Amino acids: CASSLPTSGSYEQYF.